The T cell receptor beta chain under discussion was sequenced for a study of cytomegalovirus exposure and HLA in healthy donors. General observations from the study: Equally common other TCR beta chains were less clonally expanded than HLA-associated ones, a later analysis found. In a later analysis, specific HLA alleles were associated with 15,000 or so TCR beta sequences at a 0.05 false discovery rate. The study put roughly 160 TCR beta chains on its list as cytomegalovirus-associated. The authors confirmed in vitro that three CMV-associated chains were specific for CMV antigens.

There are 19 residues in the CDR3. V trimming: 4 bases; J trimming: 4 bases; junction bases outside the gene matches: 23. The PCR made use of 60 Vbeta and 13 Jbeta primers. Profiled with immunoSEQ multiplex PCR; TCRdb holds only in-frame clones, not every one. The sample carries 100,000 to 150,000 clones, 80% recorded once. As to this clone: Its antigen is not known.

The sequence was collected from a young man in good health and CMV-seropositive. The sample taken for sequencing was PBMCs. The chain carries TRBV5-3 and TRBJ2-7; 7 bases are shared with TRBD2. TRBV5-3 is an ORF for which the function is uncertain. This chain's CDR3 is CARSGLPGGTPPLLYEQYF. CDR3 nucleotide sequence: TGTGCCAGAAGCGGGCTGCCGGGGGGTACCCCACCACTCTTATACGAGCAGTACTTC.